This is a list of T cell receptor beta chains from one sample in a study of vaccination and CD4 T cells after COVID-19. TCRdb re-derived calls from the PCR reads in MiXCR, one entry per CDR3 protein. The sample lists 13,000 or so distinct CDR3 sequences, about two fifths occurring once. Their target antigens are unknown. Sequences were obtained from CD4+ T cells from blood, cultured in vitro. The receptors originated from a human donor who had recovered from COVID-19. Each CDR3 is given with its conserved first and last residue. The D gene is left open where the match is weak. Size values are once, few and many counts, or a class for expanded clones, and some rows have none.

J gene: TRBJ2-3
D gene: -
clone size: -
V gene: TRBV12-3/TRBV12-4
CDR3 protein: CASSFTRSDTQYF
CDR3 DNA: TGTGCCAGCAGTTTCACTAGATCAGATACGCAGTATTTT

J gene: TRBJ2-1
D gene: TRBD2
clone size: -
V gene: TRBV15
CDR3 protein: CATSRDLASGSAGREQFF
CDR3 DNA: TGTGCCACCAGCAGAGATCTGGCTAGCGGGAGCGCTGGGCGTGAGCAGTTCTTC

J gene: TRBJ1-1
D gene: TRBD1
clone size: few
V gene: TRBV20-1
CDR3 protein: CSARAGQGRYTEAFF
CDR3 DNA: TGCAGTGCTAGGGCCGGACAGGGGCGATACACTGAAGCTTTCTTT

J gene: TRBJ1-2
D gene: -
clone size: few
V gene: TRBV12-3/TRBV12-4
CDR3 protein: CARPTGRNDYGYTF
CDR3 DNA: TGTGCCAGACCCACAGGGCGTAATGACTATGGCTACACCTTC

J gene: TRBJ2-7
D gene: TRBD1
clone size: -
V gene: TRBV19
CDR3 protein: CASSTTGGSYEQYF
CDR3 DNA: TGTGCCAGTAGTACGACAGGGGGGAGCTACGAGCAGTACTTC

J gene: TRBJ2-7
D gene: -
clone size: -
V gene: TRBV6-2/TRBV6-3
CDR3 protein: CASSYGQGDPYEQYF
CDR3 DNA: TGTGCCAGCAGTTACGGGCAAGGGGACCCCTACGAGCAGTACTTC

J gene: TRBJ2-3
D gene: TRBD2
clone size: few
V gene: TRBV29-1
CDR3 protein: CSVATSGNTDTQYF
CDR3 DNA: TGCAGCGTTGCTACTAGCGGGAACACAGATACGCAGTATTTT

J gene: TRBJ2-5
D gene: TRBD1
clone size: -
V gene: TRBV4-1
CDR3 protein: CASSQAGGPETQYF
CDR3 DNA: TGCGCCAGCAGCCAAGCAGGGGGCCCCGAGACCCAGTACTTC

J gene: TRBJ2-5
D gene: TRBD2
clone size: few
V gene: TRBV7-2
CDR3 protein: CASSPMPAGGGETQYF
CDR3 DNA: TGTGCCAGCAGCCCAATGCCGGCGGGGGGGGGAGAGACCCAGTACTTC

J gene: TRBJ1-1
D gene: -
clone size: few
V gene: TRBV6-2/TRBV6-3
CDR3 protein: CASTPPKRSTEAFF
CDR3 DNA: TGTGCCAGCACCCCCCCGAAGCGTAGCACTGAAGCTTTCTTT

J gene: TRBJ2-3
D gene: TRBD2
clone size: -
V gene: TRBV4-1
CDR3 protein: CASTQAGAGTDTQYF
CDR3 DNA: TGCGCCAGCACCCAGGCGGGAGCGGGCACAGATACGCAGTATTTT

J gene: TRBJ2-7
D gene: -
clone size: -
V gene: TRBV21-1
CDR3 protein: CASSKDGGEQYF
CDR3 DNA: TGTGCCAGCAGCAAAGATGGGGGCGAGCAGTACTTC

J gene: TRBJ1-2
D gene: -
clone size: -
V gene: TRBV19
CDR3 protein: CASSISPDSFRGYTF
CDR3 DNA: TGTGCCAGTAGTATATCCCCCGACAGCTTCCGTGGCTACACCTTC

J gene: TRBJ1-4
D gene: -
clone size: -
V gene: TRBV6-1
CDR3 protein: CASSPLDRREKLFF
CDR3 DNA: TGTGCCAGCAGCCCTTTAGACAGGCGTGAAAAACTGTTTTTT

J gene: TRBJ2-5
D gene: -
clone size: -
V gene: TRBV7-9
CDR3 protein: CAIKVRFETQYF
CDR3 DNA: TGTGCCATCAAAGTAAGATTTGAGACCCAGTACTTC

J gene: TRBJ2-6
D gene: -
clone size: -
V gene: TRBV3-1
CDR3 protein: CASSPASGANVLTF
CDR3 DNA: TGTGCCAGCAGCCCAGCTTCTGGGGCCAACGTCCTGACTTTC

J gene: TRBJ2-7
D gene: TRBD2
clone size: -
V gene: TRBV10-2
CDR3 protein: CASSGGAGSSYEQYF
CDR3 DNA: TGCGCCAGCAGTGGCGGAGCGGGGAGCTCCTACGAGCAGTACTTC

J gene: TRBJ2-1
D gene: -
clone size: -
V gene: TRBV20-1
CDR3 protein: CSARAWRSYNEQFF
CDR3 DNA: TGCAGTGCTAGAGCATGGCGGTCCTACAATGAGCAGTTCTTC

J gene: TRBJ2-5
D gene: TRBD1
clone size: -
V gene: TRBV7-2
CDR3 protein: CASSLSWTGEETQYF
CDR3 DNA: TGTGCCAGCAGCCTCTCGTGGACAGGGGAAGAGACCCAGTACTTC

J gene: TRBJ1-3
D gene: -
clone size: -
V gene: TRBV19
CDR3 protein: CASIGRGMGNTIYF
CDR3 DNA: TGTGCCAGTATCGGCAGGGGCATGGGGAACACCATATATTTT

J gene: TRBJ2-5
D gene: -
clone size: -
V gene: TRBV14
CDR3 protein: CASSQAKATYQETQYF
CDR3 DNA: TGTGCCAGCAGCCAAGCTAAAGCAACTTACCAAGAGACCCAGTACTTC

J gene: TRBJ2-7
D gene: -
clone size: -
V gene: TRBV10-3
CDR3 protein: CAISDGGLTSYEQYF
CDR3 DNA: TGTGCCATCAGTGATGGCGGATTAACATCCTACGAGCAGTACTTC

J gene: TRBJ1-2
D gene: -
clone size: -
V gene: TRBV12-3/TRBV12-4
CDR3 protein: CASSRGGPGDYGYTF
CDR3 DNA: TGTGCCAGCAGCCGGGGAGGGCCTGGGGACTATGGCTACACCTTC

J gene: TRBJ2-7
D gene: TRBD2
clone size: -
V gene: TRBV11-2
CDR3 protein: CASSLEGGWLAGAPGQYF
CDR3 DNA: TGTGCCAGCAGCTTAGAGGGGGGATGGCTAGCGGGAGCCCCGGGGCAGTACTTC